The TCR beta chain described here comes from a study of cytomegalovirus exposure and HLA in healthy donors (dated by TCRdb to 2017 to 2019). Context from the whole study: In an earlier analysis of 587 of the donors, around 300 Gb of sequence data and some 120 million unique TCR beta sequences from 180 million or so T cells were reported. Roughly 320 gigabases of sequencing data and around 90 million unique TCR sequences made up an early release that covered some 640 HLA-typed donors. Of the roughly 430 genotyped donors, over 70% fell in the genetic ancestry cluster associated with self-reported Caucasian donors. The study aimed to test whether cataloging public T cell receptors could reveal signatures of past pathogen exposure. Using immunosequencing, the study profiled T cell repertoires from about 620 subjects and related those repertoires to cytomegalovirus serostatus. Besides the first cohort of roughly 660 subjects, a separate validation cohort made up of 120 or so different subjects was used. The study combined high-throughput TCR immunosequencing, statistical association of individual TCRs with disease status, and machine learning to predict cytomegalovirus infection status. To study patterns of TCR occurrence, a later analysis re-analyzed previously published TCR beta repertoires from around 700 donors and added high-resolution HLA genotyping. Rather than drawing on any new phenotypic data, the later analysis identified candidate immune exposures from TCR beta sequences and the way those sequences occurred across donors. To decide whether each TCR beta V gene segment behaved as functional or pseudogenic, an earlier analysis of approximately 590 of the donors relied on high-throughput TCR beta sequencing. Donor age, sex, ethnicity and CMV serostatus were compiled alongside the repertoire data. Genome-wide SNP genotypes for about three fifths of the roughly 700 donors were used in a later genetic analysis, which treated that subset as a discovery cohort. All discovery cohort repertoires had been generated on a single sequencing platform. Both class I and class II loci were covered by HLA typing, at four-digit resolution. Typing coverage varied by locus: roughly 629-630 donors for A, B, C, DRB1 and DQB1; roughly 510 for DQA1; about 590 for DPA1; 450 to 480 for DPB1. Five DR-DQ haplotypes were treated as single units for association and clustering because of strong linkage in the cohort. Among several hundred genotyped donors of the cohort, an average of around 240,000 unique TCR beta nucleotide sequences was sequenced per donor, of which approximately 19% were non-productive.

Broad study findings and their caveats: Assigning TCR associations to individual alleles was difficult when HLA alleles, especially DR and DQ, strongly co-occurred. A cluster of highly shared sequence variants was judged likely to represent a technical artifact of the sequencing pipeline. While some public TCRs were present in many individuals, most TCR sequences turned up only very rarely across donors. A later analysis reported that several top co-occurrence clusters appeared linked to parvovirus B19, influenza, CMV and Epstein-Barr virus. Specific HLA alleles were associated with 15,000 to 20,000 TCR beta sequences at a false discovery rate of 0.05 in a later analysis. In vitro tests confirmed that a few of the cytomegalovirus-associated TCR beta chains recognize cytomegalovirus antigens. Cytomegalovirus status was reported to be diagnosed by the classifier with high specificity and sensitivity in both the original and validation cohorts. Because counts were too low, roughly 16 rarely observed V segments, including chromosome 9 orphons, were excluded from the earlier analysis of roughly 580 of the donors. Presence/absence analyses assumed roughly uniform sequencing depth across donors, an assumption that may not hold. The authors suggested that the approach could potentially be extended to other disease states and immunological phenotypes. Compared with equally common non-associated chains, HLA-associated TCR beta chains in a later analysis were more clonally expanded and had lower generation probabilities. A further reported finding was that TCR beta sequences accurately predicted the HLA-A and HLA-B alleles for most subjects in the first cohort. Only TCR beta chains were sequenced in this cohort, and the absence of alpha or paired-chain data limited detectable features. Because the 87-base-pair reads could not distinguish some IMGT-functional V segments, including TRBV6-2 and TRBV6-3, those segments were excluded. A total of 164 TCR beta chains were listed by the study as associated with cytomegalovirus. Correlated functional status among segregating V segments might reflect linkage disequilibrium, but an unknown experimental factor could not be ruled out. A later analysis found that most CMV-associated TCR beta chains appeared HLA-restricted, with HLA associations seemingly driven largely by CMV exposure. The only immune exposure information available for the cohort was CMV serostatus. V-gene and J-gene trimming of TCR beta chains was associated with a missense DCLRE1C variant in a later genetic analysis, and the association was replicated in an independent cohort. In a later analysis, TCR association rates were found to vary across HLA loci, with the most associated TCRs seen for DRB1 alleles and the fewest for HLA-C alleles. Because HLA typing was unavailable for some donors at each locus, only the typed subset was used in association tests. In a later genetic analysis, fewer N-insertions in productive TCRs were reported among donors in an Asian-associated ancestry cluster than the approximately 710-donor mean. In an earlier analysis of approximately 600 of the donors, most TCR beta V segments were observed in productive rearrangements about 87% or about 30% of the time, broadly matching IMGT annotations.

The CDR3 holds 15 amino acids from the cysteine to the phenylalanine. Only the CDR3 part of the read is kept: 45 bases, read in frame from the first base. V lost 8 bases and J lost 6 bases; the stretch between them is 22 bases long. The germline V gene sets CDR1 to ENHRY and CDR2 to SYGVKD. The cohort comprised several hundred healthy bone marrow donors. At the time of sampling, every cohort member was nominally healthy, though immune exposures that went unrecorded were likely present. Of the 670 or so cohort members, almost 300 had positive CMV serostatus and fewer than 450 had negative CMV serostatus, and CMV serostatus was not recorded for the donor. Each donor provided a peripheral blood sample, and peripheral blood mononuclear cells were used for TCR beta sequencing. The Qiagen DNeasy Blood Extraction Kit was used to extract genomic DNA from the blood cell samples. Comment on this clone: Its specific antigen is unknown. Base qualities were left out, and no much larger clone turns up one base away.

The method behind the library was the immunoSEQ multiplex PCR assay. For the multiplex PCR, a mixture combining 60 forward primers for TCR Vbeta segments and 13 reverse primers for TCR Jbeta segments was used. The CDR3 region of rearranged TCR beta genes was amplified from genomic DNA with a multiplex PCR assay. On the Illumina HiSeq System, the amplified TCR beta libraries were sequenced as 87-base-pair reads. From the authors' description of their analysis: In a later analysis, tens of millions of unique TCR beta chains were counted across the 500 to 850 repertoires, and roughly 11 million of these chains were shared by at least two donors. Raw reads were error-corrected and collapsed into unique sequences with a nearest-neighbor algorithm that merged closely related sequences to remove PCR and sequencing errors. To assign V, D and J gene segments, CDR3 sequences were aligned to IMGT reference sequences. Each retained sequence needed at least a six-nucleotide match to both a V gene segment and a J gene segment. Rearrangements were classified as productive when the CDR3 lacked stop codons and remained in frame with V and J, and all other rearrangements were classified as non-productive. CDR3 was defined by IMGT convention, running from the second conserved V-encoded cysteine to the conserved J-encoded phenylalanine. Sequences without an unambiguous match to a single V gene segment were excluded from the earlier analysis of about 640 of the donors. An earlier analysis of 500 to 600 of the donors classified V segments as functional when productive rearrangements were above 56.7% and as segregating when the standard deviation between donors was above 5%. A statistical classification framework was developed to diagnose cytomegalovirus status using the catalog of TCR beta chain sequences. In a later analysis, TCR nucleotide sequences were compared against IMGT/GENE-DB human TR gene sequences so that V and J genes could be assigned. In a later analysis, CDR3 sequences and most-parsimonious VDJ recombination scenarios were assigned using the TCRdist pipeline. A later analysis defined each TCR beta chain by its CDR3 amino acid sequence plus V-gene family, and excluded reads lacking a unique V-gene family. To address suspected cross-contamination and a sequencing artifact, a later analysis removed around 600 highly shared, low-generation-probability nucleotide sequences. In a later analysis, a clonal expansion index for each public chain was calculated from normalized within-repertoire ranks of inferred template counts. Generation probabilities in a later analysis came from a VDJ recombination model fitted to out-of-frame rearrangements, and those results were checked against IGoR. A later analysis scored TCR-TCR, TCR-HLA and TCR-CMV co-occurrence with hypergeometric tests, applying a repertoire-size bias correction to TCR pairs. To estimate false discovery rates, a later analysis permuted the HLA or CMV assignments 20 times. In a later analysis, co-occurring TCRs were grouped using DBSCAN, with TCRdist sequence similarity added in when clustering inside HLA-allele-positive subsets. Co-occurrence clustering excluded repertoires with fewer than 30,000 or more than 120,000 public chains, plus five with anomalous nucleotide sharing. As stored in TCRdb, this immuneACCESS dataset retains in-frame rearrangements with V and J assigned. A fraction of the clones does not appear; measured against another copy, unresolved V genes explain less than half of the discrepancy, and the remainder lacks a known reason. V, J and clone size reflect that table, while D and trimming were determined from the DNA. Counted in this sample were some 150,000 clones; roughly three quarters of them appeared once. About 3.7% of the sample lies in the top ten.

The chain employs TRBV10-3 and TRBJ1-1, and perhaps TRBD1 as D gene, on 5 matching bases. The TCR sequence derives from a human donor in good health. The sequencing sample was made of PBMCs. The DNA is TGTGCCATCTCGGACGGGGGGAGGGGAACATCTGAAGCTTTCTTT. Protein translation: CAISDGGRGTSEAFF.